This note documents a single T cell receptor beta chain sequence. Its specificity is unknown. The sample is drawn from a study of T cell responses to AZD1222 COVID-19 vaccine. Study details: Pooled samples include second doses given at about 4 or 12 weeks.

The study, taken as a whole, reports: It was only a handful of AZD1222 recipients who were seropositive at baseline. Spike regions recognized by vaccine-associated CD4 TCRs spanned the protein, led by 160-218 and 743-854. Donors skewed white British and female; clonal diversity was possibly underestimated.

Clones were read by immunoSEQ multiplex PCR, and TCRdb kept only the in-frame ones, dropping some. The profile shows about 150,000 clones, around 88% of them singletons. The germline V gene has CDR1 LNHNV and CDR2 YYDKDF (reference sequence). The V and J ends lost 1 base and 4 bases respectively, with 13 bases between them. CDR3 length: 15 residues. The chain uses TRBV15 and TRBJ1-2; no definite D call. The clonotype was recovered from an adult in good health. The input for sequencing was peripheral blood, taken on day 0 of AZD1222 vaccination. The CDR3 region is CATSRARGSTYGYTF. The CDR3 DNA follows: TGTGCCACCAGCAGAGCCCGTGGCAGTACCTATGGCTACACCTTC.